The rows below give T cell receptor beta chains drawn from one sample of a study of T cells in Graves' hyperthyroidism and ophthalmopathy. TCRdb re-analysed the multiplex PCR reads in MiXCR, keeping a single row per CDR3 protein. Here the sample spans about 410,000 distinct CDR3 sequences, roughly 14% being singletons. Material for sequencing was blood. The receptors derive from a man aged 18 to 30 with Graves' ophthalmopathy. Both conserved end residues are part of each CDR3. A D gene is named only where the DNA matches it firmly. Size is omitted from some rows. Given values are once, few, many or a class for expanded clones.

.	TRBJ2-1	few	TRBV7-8	TGTGCCAGCAGCTTAGCGAGGGTATACTATGAGCAGTTCTTC	CASSLARVYYEQFF
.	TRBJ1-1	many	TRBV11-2	TGTGCCAGCAGCGAAACAGGGAGAACTGAAGCTTTCTTT	CASSETGRTEAFF
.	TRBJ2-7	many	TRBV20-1	TGCAGTGCTAGTGGCGGGGAGACCTACGAGCAGTACTTC	CSASGGETYEQYF
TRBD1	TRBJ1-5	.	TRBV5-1	TGCGCCAGCAGGCCGGGACAGGCAAATCAGCCCCAGCATTTT	CASRPGQANQPQHF
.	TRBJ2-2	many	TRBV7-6	TGTGCCAGCACCCGAAGGGGGGATAGCACCGGGGAGCTGTTTTTT	CASTRRGDSTGELFF
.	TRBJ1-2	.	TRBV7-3	TGTGCCAGCAGCCCTGACCCCCTTCTCTATGGCTACACCTTC	CASSPDPLLYGYTF
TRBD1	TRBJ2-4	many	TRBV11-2	TGTGCCAGCAGTAACTCCGGGACAGGGTTAAACATTCAGTACTTC	CASSNSGTGLNIQYF
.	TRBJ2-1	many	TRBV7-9	TGTGCCAGCAGCTTACCCTTACAGGAATCCTCCTACAATGAGCAGTTCTTC	CASSLPLQESSYNEQFF
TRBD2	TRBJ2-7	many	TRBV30	TGTGCCTGGACCTCTAGCGGGACCGGGGAGCAGTACTTC	CAWTSSGTGEQYF
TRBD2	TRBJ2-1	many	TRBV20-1	TGCAGTGCTAGAGATGGGACTAACGACCGGGGTGAGCAGTTCTTC	CSARDGTNDRGEQFF
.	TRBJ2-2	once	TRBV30	TGTGCCTGGAGTGGGACCCCGAACACCGGGGAGCTGGTTTTT	CAWSGTPNTGELVF
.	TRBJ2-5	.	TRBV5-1	TGCGCCAGCAGCCGATTAGGGGGGGAGACCCAGTACTTC	CASSRLGGETQYF
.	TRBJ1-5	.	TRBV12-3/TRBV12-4	TGTGCCAGCAGTTTGATGTCCGGGGGGAATAGCAATCAGCCCCAGCATTTT	CASSLMSGGNSNQPQHF
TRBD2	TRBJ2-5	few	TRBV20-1	TGCAGTGCTAGAGTTTGGGCTAGCGGGGGGCAAGAGACCCAGTACTTC	CSARVWASGGQETQYF
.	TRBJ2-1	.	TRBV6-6	TGTGCCAGCAGTTACTCCTCCGGGTTCAATGAGCAGTTCTTC	CASSYSSGFNEQFF
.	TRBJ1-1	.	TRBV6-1	TGTGCCAGCAGTTGGGGGGGCGCGGGGGACACTGAAGCTTTCTTT	CASSWGGAGDTEAFF
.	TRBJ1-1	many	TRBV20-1	TGCAGTGCTAGATATTCCGGGAGTCTGAACACTGAAGCTTTCTTT	CSARYSGSLNTEAFF
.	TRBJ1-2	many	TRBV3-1	TGTGCCAGCAGCTCGGGGCATTCTGGCTACACCTTC	CASSSGHSGYTF
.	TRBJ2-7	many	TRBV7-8	TGTGCCAGCAGCTTAGCCGACAGGCCTGCCTACGAGCAGTACTTC	CASSLADRPAYEQYF
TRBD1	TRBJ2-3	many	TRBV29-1	TGCAGCGTTGGACAGGGGGAGAGCACAGATACGCAGTATTTT	CSVGQGESTDTQYF